These T cell receptor beta chains were read from a single sample in a study of cytomegalovirus exposure and HLA in healthy donors. The assay was immunoSEQ multiplex PCR, and TCRdb's table has in-frame clones only and misses some. The sample has about 130,000 clones; approximately 80% are singletons. Sequenced: PBMCs. The receptors come from a male donor in good health and CMV-seronegative. Each CDR3 is given with its conserved first and last residue. The order of the fields is J gene, D gene, clone size, V gene, CDR3 protein, CDR3 DNA. The D gene is left open where the match is weak. Rows give clone size only sometimes, using once, few, many, or a class for an expanded clone.

>TRBJ2-7|TRBD1|NA|TRBV15
CATSGSPTGITYEQYF
TGTGCCACCAGCGGATCACCGACAGGGATTACCTACGAGCAGTACTTC
>TRBJ2-1|TRBD2|NA|TRBV6-5
CATSSGLARQFF
TGTGCCACCAGTAGCGGGTTGGCCAGGCAGTTCTTC
>TRBJ2-5|NA|once|TRBV11-1
CAAGRGGLETQYF
TGTGCCGCGGGAAGGGGAGGTTTGGAGACCCAGTACTTC
>TRBJ1-6|NA|NA|TRBV11-2
CASSSRVGSYNSPLHF
TGTGCCAGCAGTAGCAGGGTTGGATCCTATAATTCACCCCTCCACTTT
>TRBJ2-7|TRBD1|NA|TRBV9
CASSVVSGGNEQYF
TGTGCCAGCAGCGTAGTTTCAGGGGGCAACGAGCAGTACTTC
>TRBJ2-1|NA|NA|TRBV9
CASSVVRGHGGEQFF
TGTGCCAGCAGCGTAGTCAGGGGCCATGGGGGTGAGCAGTTCTTC
>TRBJ1-1|TRBD1|once|TRBV6-1
CASSVEGQRAFF
TGTGCCAGCAGTGTCGAGGGACAGAGGGCTTTCTTT
>TRBJ2-1|NA|NA|TRBV7-8
CASSLGSASYNEQFF
TGTGCCAGCAGCTTAGGTAGCGCCTCCTACAATGAGCAGTTCTTC
>TRBJ2-7|TRBD1|NA|TRBV6-1
CASSHTGTGAYEQYF
TGTGCCAGCAGTCATACCGGGACAGGGGCCTACGAGCAGTACTTC
>TRBJ2-7|TRBD2|NA|TRBV6-6
CASSWGRGAPNEQYF
TGTGCCAGCAGTTGGGGGCGGGGGGCGCCCAACGAGCAGTACTTC
>TRBJ1-1|TRBD1|NA|TRBV7-2
CASRRDSRTEAFF
TGTGCCAGCAGAAGGGACAGCCGCACTGAAGCTTTCTTT
>TRBJ1-5|TRBD1|NA|TRBV30
CAWTGQVNQPQHF
TGTGCCTGGACCGGACAGGTGAATCAGCCCCAGCATTTT
>TRBJ1-4|NA|NA|TRBV19
CASSPRQANEKLFF
TGTGCCAGTAGCCCACGACAGGCTAATGAAAAACTGTTTTTT
>TRBJ2-2|TRBD2|few|TRBV6-1
CASSELRGSPTGELFF
TGTGCCAGCAGTGAATTGCGGGGGTCCCCCACCGGGGAGCTGTTTTTT
>TRBJ1-5|NA|few|TRBV6-6
CASSYSPRPNQPQHF
TGTGCCAGCAGTTACTCCCCCAGGCCTAATCAGCCCCAGCATTTT
>TRBJ1-2|NA|NA|TRBV6-6
CASSPRGTYGYTF
TGTGCCAGCAGTCCGCGGGGGACCTATGGCTACACCTTC
>TRBJ1-2|NA|once|TRBV28
CASSRGGYTF
TGTGCCAGCAGCCGAGGGGGCTACACCTTC
>TRBJ1-5|NA|NA|TRBV10-3
CAIAGVIGQPQHF
TGTGCCATAGCGGGGGTTATCGGTCAGCCCCAGCATTTT
>TRBJ1-2|NA|NA|TRBV9
CASSVGLASGYTF
TGTGCCAGCAGCGTGGGCCTCGCAAGTGGCTACACCTTC
>TRBJ2-2|TRBD2|NA|TRBV11-2
CASSALSGANTGELFF
TGTGCCAGCAGCGCGTTAAGCGGGGCGAACACCGGGGAGCTGTTTTTT
>TRBJ1-2|NA|NA|TRBV30
CAWSVGQGATF
NA
>TRBJ2-5|TRBD1|NA|TRBV5-1
CASGSGQGTETPYF
TGCGCCAGCGGTTCGGGACAGGGGACAGAGACCCCGTACTTC
>TRBJ2-7|TRBD1|NA|TRBV5-1
CASSPPGQGSEQYF
TGCGCCAGCAGCCCACCGGGACAGGGTTCCGAGCAGTACTTC
>TRBJ2-1|NA|few|TRBV27
CASSSQGPSSYNEQFF
TGTGCCAGCAGTTCCCAGGGGCCGAGCTCCTACAATGAGCAGTTCTTC
>TRBJ1-5|NA|NA|TRBV27
CASSINREGGPQHF
TGTGCCAGCAGTATCAACAGGGAGGGTGGGCCCCAGCATTTT
>TRBJ2-6|NA|NA|TRBV9
CASSEVPQGSGANVLTF
TGTGCCAGCAGCGAAGTACCACAGGGCTCTGGGGCCAACGTCCTGACTTTC
>TRBJ2-5|TRBD2|NA|TRBV9
CASSVDLAGGSQETQYF
TGTGCCAGCAGCGTAGATCTAGCGGGGGGGTCTCAAGAGACCCAGTACTTC
>TRBJ2-1|TRBD2|few|TRBV12-5
CASGFHGLAHYNEQFF
TGTGCTAGTGGTTTCCATGGACTAGCGCATTACAATGAGCAGTTCTTC
>TRBJ2-7|NA|once|TRBV6-5
CASSYQDTYEQYF
TGTGCCAGCAGTTACCAGGATACCTACGAGCAGTACTTC
>TRBJ1-2|TRBD1|NA|TRBV6-5
CASSSPIQGHGYTF
TGTGCCAGCAGCTCTCCCATACAGGGGCACGGCTACACCTTC
>TRBJ2-5|TRBD1|NA|TRBV10-1
CASSPGQAQTQYF
TGCGCCAGCAGCCCCGGACAGGCCCAGACCCAGTACTTC
>TRBJ2-1|TRBD1|NA|TRBV5-4
CASSPQTGTGLSGRQFF
TGTGCCAGCAGCCCTCAAACCGGGACAGGTCTTTCCGGCCGGCAGTTCTTC
>TRBJ2-1|TRBD2|NA|TRBV16
CASSQGRAAEQFF
TGTGCCAGCAGCCAAGGGAGGGCTGCTGAGCAGTTCTTC
>TRBJ1-3|TRBD1|NA|TRBV30
CAWSSGQPGPGNTIYF
TGTGCCTGGAGCTCGGGACAGCCAGGGCCTGGAAACACCATATATTTT
>TRBJ1-4|NA|NA|TRBV30
CAWSVLGYEKLFF
TGTGCCTGGAGTGTACTAGGATACGAAAAACTGTTTTTT
>TRBJ2-3|TRBD1|NA|TRBV7-9
CASSFSDRGHSDTQYF
TGTGCCAGCAGCTTCTCGGACAGGGGGCACTCAGATACGCAGTATTTT
>TRBJ2-7|TRBD1|once|TRBV7-7
CASLVSPPRQGKYEQYF
TGTGCCAGCCTGGTGTCCCCCCCCCGACAGGGAAAATACGAGCAGTACTTC
>TRBJ2-1|TRBD1|NA|TRBV27
CASSPEWTGLYNEQFF
TGTGCCAGCAGCCCCGAGTGGACAGGGTTATACAATGAGCAGTTCTTC
>TRBJ1-6|NA|NA|TRBV25-1
CASSDDLQGANSPLHF
TGTGCCAGCAGCGACGACCTACAGGGAGCTAATTCACCCCTCCACTTT
>TRBJ2-1|NA|NA|TRBV4-3
CASSRTLRQKYNEQFF
TGCGCCAGCAGCCGTACGCTAAGACAGAAATACAATGAGCAGTTCTTC
>TRBJ2-7|TRBD1|NA|TRBV10-3
CAISGISGTGRRYEQYF
TGTGCCATCAGTGGGATCTCCGGGACAGGTCGAAGGTACGAGCAGTACTTC